The entry that follows covers one T cell receptor (beta chain) sequence. This clonotype was counted at least ten times. The clone's antigen remains unknown. Base qualities are not recorded, but no much larger clone differs from it by a single base. The data are from a study of blood T cells in healthy people across ages (dated by TCRdb to about 2015). About the study as a whole: In model experiments, roughly one uniquely barcoded TCR beta cDNA molecule per two T cells was captured by template switching. The donors were split into four age groups: young (average about 16 years), middle-aged (around 40), aged (62) and long-lived (roughly 77). Using the same blood draw, the study looked at two additional independent replicas of 1 million unique cDNA reads for two donors, one aged 18 to 29 and the other aged 80 or older. To track age-related changes in TCR beta repertoire diversity, the study relied on deep sequencing normalized with unique cDNA molecular identifiers. To avoid experimental bias, donors of different ages were randomly spread across the sequencing lanes.

The library relied on 5' RACE. TCRdb shows the sequencer as Illumina HiSeq 2500. A second roughly 6 to 12 cycle PCR used a sample-barcoded 5' primer and a J-beta primer mix. A template-switch 5' adaptor carrying 12 random nucleotides introduced a unique molecular identifier onto each TCR beta cDNA molecule. At least 2.5 million CDR3-containing paired-end reads were obtained from each sample. First-strand cDNA synthesis was performed from all RNA using the Mint cDNA synthesis kit, with priming by a TRBC-specific oligonucleotide. Following uracil-DNA glycosylase treatment, a first 18-cycle PCR with universal primers M1SS and BC2_uni_R was performed on all cDNA. Concerning the study's data processing: For normalization, 1 million high-quality reads were randomly selected from each sample, with every read carrying a distinct molecular identifier. Instead of being binned into consensus sequences, reads with shared molecular identifiers were discarded. CDR3 identification, clonotype clustering and error correction used MiTCR with a Q25 quality threshold and the strictest error-elimination algorithm. A nonparametric unseen species model with Euler transformation was used to estimate lower-bound total TCR beta diversity. The public reads were quality trimmed at Q25 with fastp and then assembled into clones with MiXCR by TCRdb, keeping productive beta chains. When rows share a CDR3 protein, they turn into one entry using the most common DNA and genes. These V and J calls are TCRdb output, not the study's own analysis. This sample has approximately 1.5 million distinct CDR3 sequences in its table, and roughly 30% of those were observed once. The ten top clones hold about 11% of the sample.

Looking up the germline V gene (reference sequence) yields CDR1 DFQATT and CDR2 SNEGSKA. Measured from the cysteine to the phenylalanine, the CDR3 is 14 residues long. The sequence is cut down to CDR3 DNA, 42 bases in frame from base 1. V is clipped by 0 bases and J by 0 bases, and the sequence between their germline boundaries is 9 bases long. Summary of the overall study and its limitations: Estimates of total diversity based on one million sequenced T cells were considered lower bounds and underestimates. Donor CMV infection status was unknown, potentially confounding age-related changes in expanded clonotypes. Observed TCR beta diversity correlated strongly with the percentage of naive T cells measured by flow cytometry. As age increased, observed TCR beta diversity per million T cells dropped in a roughly linear way, and a significant reduction was already evident by age around 41. Conclusive comparison of naive and antigen-experienced compartments was prevented by the profiling of bulk unsorted PBMCs. Compared with the aged group, the long-lived group had more naive CD4+ T cells, fewer expanded clones and increased TCR diversity, a pattern suggesting age selection.

The donors were around 39 Caucasian individuals from Russia, aged roughly 6 to 100 years, who were systemically healthy. Each donor gave approximately 10 milliliters of peripheral blood, collected into EDTA-treated Vacutainer tubes. Ficoll-Paque density-gradient centrifugation was used to isolate PBMCs, with at least 7 million per sample. Total RNA was extracted from PBMCs with Trizol reagent, with at least 5.5 micrograms obtained per sample. The percentages of naive CD45RAhigh/CD27high T cells were determined by flow cytometry on a PBMC aliquot from every donor. Sequenced: blood. The TCR originated in a woman aged 25 to 39 in good health. Recombination joined TRBV20-1 with TRBJ2-7, with no confident D gene call. The CDR3 has the sequence CSARDISASYEQYF. The bases are TGCAGTGCTAGAGATATCAGCGCCTCCTACGAGCAGTACTTC.